This TCR beta chain was identified during a study of blood T cell repertoires in COVID-19. Germline CDR1 SNHLY, CDR2 FYNNEI. The CDR3 covers 14 residues. Regarding this clone: At one boundary the junction diverges from the germline segment, which might be a read error.

Profiled with immunoSEQ multiplex PCR; TCRdb holds only in-frame clones, not every one. This sample carries some 280,000 clones, over 80% of them seen once, and the ten largest clones take around 4.5%. This sequence originates from a woman between 45 and 60 years old with active or convalescent COVID-19. The chain combines TRBV2 with TRBJ2-1, with 9 bases matching TRBD1. Sequencing was carried out using peripheral blood. As DNA, the CDR3 is TGTGCCAGCAGTTCCGGGACAGGGCCCGAACCAGGGATCTTC. This sequence encodes CASSSGTGPEPGIF.